This TCR beta chain was recorded in a study of tumor and adjacent non-tumor tissue in lung cancer. In the study overall: Stage I to III disease affected approximately 11 men and several women aged about 31 to 76. General study findings and limits: Top 100 clones took a larger repertoire share in normal lung. Compared with tumor, normal lung showed significantly lower TCR diversity.

In regard to this clonotype: The target antigen is unknown. The junction shows a germline mismatch at one end, possibly a read error.

RNA was extracted from bulk tissue without any cell sorting. More than 3 cm separated this lung sample from the edge of the tumor. Between August and November 2014, newly diagnosed, chemotherapy-naive lung cancer patients underwent thoracic surgery in China. TCRbeta libraries were built with three rounds of nested PCR, modified from ARM-PCR. In TCRdb, the multiplex PCR reads were re-called with MiXCR into one record per CDR3 protein. The repertoire holds over 100,000 distinct CDR3 sequences, with 60% to 80% as singletons. Germline loops: CDR1 MNHEY, CDR2 SVGEGT. This CDR3 is built from 16 residues. The rearrangement links TRBV6-2 or TRBV6-3 to TRBJ2-1; a possible D gene is TRBD1 (6 bases). The sample comprised distant non-tumor lung tissue. This TCR was recovered from a man in his fifties or sixties with non-small cell lung cancer. In nucleotides, the CDR3 is TGTGCCAGCAGTTCCGGGAACAGGGTGATCGGCAATGAGCAGTTATTC. Translating gives CASSSGNRVIGNEQLF.